The 21 T cell receptor beta chains below all came from one sample that was sequenced in a study of blood T cell repertoires in COVID-19. Assay: immunoSEQ multiplex PCR; the TCRdb copy retains only in-frame clones and omits some. The sample shows 350,000 or so clones, around nine tenths of them seen only once. The source material was peripheral blood. Every receptor here comes from a woman aged 55-69 years with COVID-19, enrolled during active disease.

The CDR3 region is CASSFSTGDEQFF. Here the CDR3 DNA reads TGTGCCAGCAGTTTTTCGACAGGGGATGAGCAGTTCTTC. This chain connects TRBV12-3 or TRBV12-4 to TRBJ2-1, with 8 bases that match TRBD1. V gave up 3 bases and J gave up 8 bases; unmatched junction bases: 3. The CDR3 runs to 13 residues.

This chain connects TRBV20-1 to TRBJ2-1; perhaps TRBD2 as D (5 bases). With 3 bases removed from V and 0 bases from J, the gap between germline ends came to 9 bases. The CDR3 spans 14 residues. Germline assignment: CDR1 DFQATT and CDR2 SNEGSKA (reference sequence). CDR3: CSASGGPSYNEQFF. CDR3 DNA: TGCAGTGCTAGTGGCGGGCCCTCCTACAATGAGCAGTTCTTC.

The chain employs TRBV2 and TRBJ2-5; 8 bases match TRBD2. Per germline, CDR1 SNHLY and CDR2 FYNNEI. V lost 4 bases, J lost 1 base, and 5 bases stayed unmatched. The CDR3 extends over 15 amino acids. In DNA, the CDR3 is TGTGCCAGCAGTGCGGAGCGGGGGATCCAAGAGACCCAGTACTTC. Encoded protein: CASSAERGIQETQYF.

The chain joins TRBV5-6 to TRBJ1-1; TRBD1 might be the D (5 bases). Germline V gives CDR1 SGHDT, CDR2 YYEEEE. The V end lost 3 bases, the J end lost 3 bases, and 18 bases lay between the germline ends. The CDR3 covers 16 residues. CDR3 nucleotide sequence: TGTGCCAGCAGCTACGTGAGACGCGGAGGGGACACTGAAGCTTTCTTT. Residues: CASSYVRRGGDTEAFF.

The chain couples TRBV7-9 to TRBJ2-3, with D perhaps matching TRBD2 (6 bases). V dropped 2 bases and J dropped 5 bases, with 11 bases sitting between them. Germline V gene data show CDR1 as SEHNR and CDR2 as FQNEAQ (reference sequence). The CDR3 is made up of 14 amino acids. The CDR3 here is CASSLSSGGDTQYF. The CDR3 bases are TGTGCCAGCAGCTTAAGTAGCGGAGGAGATACGCAGTATTTT.

The chain carries TRBV6-5 and TRBJ1-2; possible D gene TRBD1, 5 bases. The CDR3 extends over 14 amino acids. V was pared by 5 bases and J by 3 bases, with 13 bases between. The V gene's germline CDR1 is MNHEY and CDR2 SVGAGI. The CDR3 here is CASSRLGGDYGYTF. The CDR3 nucleotides read TGTGCCAGCAGTCGACTAGGAGGGGACTATGGCTACACCTTC.

This chain uses TRBV2 with TRBJ1-2; TRBD1 matches at 7 bases. Germline-derived CDR1 and CDR2 are SNHLY and FYNNEI. V lost 6 bases, J lost 4 bases, and 5 bases stayed unmatched. The CDR3 runs to 13 residues. CDR3 nucleotide sequence: TGTGCCAGCAGGGTGGGGACAGCCTATGGCTACACCTTC. This encodes CASRVGTAYGYTF.

J is TRBJ1-5 and V is TRBV7-7; 11 bases match TRBD1. V was pared by 6 bases and J by 2 bases, with 9 bases of the junction left unmatched. CDR1 SSHAT and CDR2 FNYEAQ come from the germline V gene (reference sequence). The CDR3 has 17 residues. Written as DNA, the CDR3 is TGTGCCAGCAGTCGGACAGGGGGCGATTTAGGCAATCAGCCCCAGCATTTT. It translates to CASSRTGGDLGNQPQHF.

V and J are TRBV10-3 and TRBJ2-7; D may be TRBD1 (6 bases). The germline gives CDR1 ENHRY, CDR2 SYGVKD. V lost 4 bases and J 5 bases, leaving 30 bases between the germline ends. This CDR3 is 19 amino acids long. The CDR3 region is CAISVPPKRALGATNEQYF. The DNA for the CDR3 is TGTGCCATCAGTGTCCCCCCCAAACGGGCGTTGGGGGCCACCAACGAGCAGTACTTC.

This clone was seen only once. This chain connects TRBV6-2 or TRBV6-3 to TRBJ1-6; TRBD1 agrees at 7 bases. This CDR3 region has 15 residues. The V and J ends lost 2 bases and 9 bases, in that order; junction bases with no gene match: 7. Germline V gene sequence: CDR1 MNHEY, CDR2 SVGEGT. The CDR3 loop reads CASSYPRQGVSPLHF. CDR3 nucleotides: TGTGCCAGCAGTTACCCAAGACAGGGAGTTTCACCCCTCCACTTT.

The chain couples TRBV14 to TRBJ2-3; D unclear. Germline CDR1 SGHDN, CDR2 FVKESK. The V end lost 8 bases, the J end lost 5 bases, and 23 bases lay between the germline ends. This CDR3 is built from 16 residues. CDR3 bases: TGTGCCAGCGCCCCTTGGCAGGCCCCGTGGCGAGATACGCAGTATTTT. Translated: CASAPWQAPWRDTQYF.

This clone was seen only a few times. The genes are TRBV5-1 and TRBJ2-4; 9 bases align to TRBD1. V lost 4 bases, J lost 0 bases, and 5 bases stayed unmatched. Germline CDR1 is SGHRS and CDR2 is YFSETQ. CDR3 size: 16 residues. This chain's CDR3 is CASSHGTGLAKNIQYF. CDR3 coding DNA: TGCGCCAGCAGCCACGGGACAGGGCTAGCCAAAAACATTCAGTACTTC.

This clone occurred once. The chain joins TRBV29-1 to TRBJ2-7; D possibly corresponds to TRBD1 (6 bases). V was trimmed by 4 bases and J by 1 base, leaving 17 bases between them. The CDR3 is 15 residues long. CDR1 and CDR2 from the germline V gene are SQVTM and ANQGSEA. CDR3 sequence reads: CSVASGHTASYEQYF. CDR3 nucleotide sequence: TGCAGCGTTGCCTCGGGACACACTGCGTCCTACGAGCAGTACTTC.

This chain links TRBV6-2 or TRBV6-3 with TRBJ1-2; D may be TRBD1 (5 bases). Germline CDR1 and CDR2: MNHEY and SVGEGT. This CDR3 is 15 amino acids long. With 5 bases removed from V and 0 bases from J, the gap between germline ends came to 13 bases. DNA for the CDR3: TGTGCCAGCAGTCAAACAGGAACCGCTAACTATGGCTACACCTTC. It is translated as CASSQTGTANYGYTF.

The rearrangement links TRBV5-1 to TRBJ2-4, with 16 bases matching TRBD2. V gave up 3 bases and J gave up 1 base; unmatched junction bases: 7. CDR3 size: 19 residues. Germline CDR1 reads SGHRS; CDR2 reads YFSETQ. The CDR3 region is CASSSGTSGGARAKNIQYF. CDR3 nucleotides: TGCGCCAGCAGCTCTGGGACTAGCGGGGGGGCCCGGGCCAAAAACATTCAGTACTTC.

The chain combines TRBV7-9 with TRBJ2-1, with 9 bases that match TRBD1. After removal of 1 base from V and 7 bases from J, the junction contained 8 bases not matched to a gene. In germline, CDR1 is SEHNR, CDR2 FQNEAQ (reference sequence). The CDR3 has 16 residues. The chain's CDR3 is CASSLGGTGKRNEQFF. The CDR3 DNA reads as TGTGCCAGCAGCTTAGGGGGGACAGGGAAGCGGAATGAGCAGTTCTTC.

The J gene is TRBJ2-3, the V gene TRBV11-2; D is uncertain. Trimming pared 0 bases from V and 5 bases from J, leaving 9 bases between. This CDR3 comprises 14 residues. CDR1 SGHAT and CDR2 FQNNGV come from the germline V gene. The CDR3 spells CASSLEVIRDTQYF. In nucleotides, the CDR3 is TGTGCCAGCAGCTTAGAGGTTATCAGAGATACGCAGTATTTT.

The CDR3 DNA is TGTGCCAGTAGTACCTTCCGACAGAACACTGAAGCTTTCTTT. It specifies CASSTFRQNTEAFF. The rearrangement joins TRBV19 to TRBJ1-1; D is undetermined. V was cut by 4 bases and J by 1 base, with 10 bases left in between. Germline lookup yields CDR1 LNHDA and CDR2 SQIVND (reference sequence). This CDR3 is built from 14 residues.

V and J are TRBV7-2 and TRBJ2-5; D uncertain. The ends were cut back, 2 bases at V and 5 bases at J, with 6 bases in the middle. Germline assignment: CDR1 SGHTA and CDR2 FQGNSA. This CDR3 is built from 12 residues. The CDR3 spells CASSLHGETQYF. CDR3 DNA: TGTGCCAGCAGCTTACACGGGGAGACCCAGTACTTC.

This rearrangement joins TRBV28 to TRBJ1-5, with TRBD1 matching over 8 bases. With 6 bases clipped from V and 4 bases from J, the junction kept 2 bases outside the gene matches. CDR3 length: 13 amino acids. Germline CDR1 reads MDHEN; CDR2 reads SYDVKM. The chain's CDR3 is CASSRDRNQPQHF. The CDR3 DNA reads TGTGCCAGCAGCCGGGACAGGAATCAGCCCCAGCATTTT.

The chain recombines TRBV4-1 with TRBJ2-1; the D gene is possibly TRBD1 (5 bases). CDR1 MGHRA and CDR2 YSYEKL come from the germline V gene. Trimming cost V 2 bases and J 10 bases, with 12 bases left between them. CDR3 length: 13 amino acids. CDR3 sequence (DNA): TGCGCCAGCAGCCAACGACAGCCCGGGGAGCAGTTCTTC. This gives the protein CASSQRQPGEQFF.